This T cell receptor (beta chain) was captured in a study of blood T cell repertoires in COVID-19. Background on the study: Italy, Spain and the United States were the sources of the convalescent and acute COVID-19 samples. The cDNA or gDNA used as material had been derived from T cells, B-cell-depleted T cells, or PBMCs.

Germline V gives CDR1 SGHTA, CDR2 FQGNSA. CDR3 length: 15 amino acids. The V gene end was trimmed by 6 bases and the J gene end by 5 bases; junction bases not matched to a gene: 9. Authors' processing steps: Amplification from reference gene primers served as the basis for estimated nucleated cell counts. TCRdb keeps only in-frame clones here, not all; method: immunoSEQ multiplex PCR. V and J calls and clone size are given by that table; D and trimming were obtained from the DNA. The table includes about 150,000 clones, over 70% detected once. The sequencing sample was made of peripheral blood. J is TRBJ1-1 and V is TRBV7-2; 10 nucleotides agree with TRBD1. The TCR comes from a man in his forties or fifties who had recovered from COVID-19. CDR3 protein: CASRILPDRGTEAFF. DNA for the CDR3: TGTGCCAGCAGGATATTACCGGACAGGGGGACTGAAGCTTTCTTT.